Below are 15 T cell receptor beta chains sequenced from a single sample in a study of blood T cell repertoires in COVID-19. The repertoire was sequenced with immunoSEQ multiplex PCR; TCRdb's copy has only in-frame clones and lacks some. The sample includes some 270,000 clones, roughly 90% of them seen just once. The source material was peripheral blood. Every receptor here comes from a man aged 30-40 years with acute or convalescent COVID-19.

This chain connects TRBV11-2 to TRBJ2-3; TRBD2 matches at 13 bases. The CDR3 is 15 amino acids. Trimming took 5 bases from V and 7 from J; bases not matched to a gene: 6. Germline V gene lookup returns CDR1 SGHAT and CDR2 FQNNGV. The CDR3 sequence is CASSPTSGGVNTQYF. The CDR3 DNA follows: TGTGCCAGCAGCCCAACTAGCGGGGGGGTCAATACGCAGTATTTT.

The chain is built from TRBV3-1 (or the pseudogene TRBV3-2) and TRBJ2-6, with a tentative D call TRBD1 (5 bases). The CDR3 has 20 amino acids. Per germline, CDR1 LGHDT and CDR2 YNNKEL (reference sequence). Trimming left V 1 base short and J 1 base short, with 20 bases between. CDR3 in amino acids: CASSQVPESSRESGANVLTF. As DNA, the CDR3 is TGTGCCAGCAGCCAAGTCCCGGAAAGTTCCAGGGAATCTGGGGCCAACGTCCTGACTTTC.

The chain recombines TRBV2 with TRBJ2-1, with no clear D. CDR1 and CDR2 (germline): SNHLY, FYNNEI. The V and J ends lost 4 bases and 8 bases respectively, with 6 bases between them. The CDR3 consists of 11 residues. The CDR3 sequence: CASSVVYEQFF. CDR3 coding DNA: TGTGCCAGCAGTGTAGTCTATGAGCAGTTCTTC.

This chain uses TRBV6-5 with TRBJ1-1, with TRBD1 matching over 10 bases. V dropped 5 bases and J dropped 3; count of bases not matched to a gene: 3. Looked up from germline, CDR1 is MNHEY and CDR2 is SVGAGI. CDR3 length: 14 residues. The chain's CDR3 is CASSRDRGDTEAFF. The CDR3 DNA follows: TGTGCCAGCAGTCGGGACAGGGGAGACACTGAAGCTTTCTTT.

V usage is TRBV28 and J usage is TRBJ2-3, with TRBD2 matching 8 bases. V trimming: 5 bases; J trimming: 5 bases; junction bases outside the gene matches: 6. Germline values: CDR1 MDHEN, CDR2 SYDVKM. This CDR3 is 14 amino acids long. CDR3 region: CASSPGTRGDTQYF. The CDR3, as DNA: TGTGCCAGCAGTCCCGGGACTAGGGGAGATACGCAGTATTTT.

The count of this clone is one. V and J are TRBV6-1 and TRBJ1-5; a possible D gene is TRBD1 (6 bases). The germline V gene encodes CDR1 MNHNS and CDR2 SASEGT. The CDR3 loop spans 12 amino acids. V gave up 5 bases and J gave up 7 bases, with 9 bases separating them. As DNA, the CDR3 is TGTGCCAGCAGTTTAGGGGGACAGCCCCAGCATTTT. This sequence encodes CASSLGGQPQHF.

The chain uses TRBV7-9 and TRBJ1-5; a weak D match, TRBD1 (5 bases). The length of the CDR3 is 19 residues. Germline values: CDR1 SEHNR, CDR2 FQNEAQ (reference sequence). Trimming shortened V by 1 base and J by 0 bases, and 19 bases separated the two germline ends. CDR3 protein: CASSLVVGREGYSNQPQHF. The CDR3 DNA follows: TGTGCCAGCAGCTTAGTAGTAGGCAGGGAGGGGTATAGCAATCAGCCCCAGCATTTT. Full variable domain (outside the CDR3, taken from reference TRBV7-9 and TRBJ1-5): DTGVSQNPRHKITKRGQNVTFRCDPISEHNRLYWYRQTLGQGPEFLTYFQNEAQLEKSRLLSDRFSAERPKGSFSTLEIQRTEQGDSAMYLCASSLVVGREGYSNQPQHFGDGTRLSIL.

This chain joins TRBV3-1 (or the pseudogene TRBV3-2) and TRBJ2-2, with 9 positions matching TRBD2. Germline loops: CDR1 LGHDT, CDR2 YNNKEL (reference sequence). The CDR3 consists of 17 residues. V trimming: 3 bases; J trimming: 6 bases; junction bases outside the gene matches: 11. The CDR3 bases are TGTGCCAGCAGCCAGGTGATTGGCGGGAGGGACCCCGGGGAGCTGTTTTTT. Its protein product is CASSQVIGGRDPGELFF.

Worth noting for this clone: Different DNA sequences within this sample yield the same CDR3. The genes are TRBV27 and TRBJ1-2; D unresolved. CDR1 is MNHEY and CDR2 is SMNVEV in the germline V gene (reference sequence). This CDR3 comprises 13 residues. V was cut by 2 bases and J by 0 bases, with 4 bases left in between. The CDR3: CASSLDTNYGYTF. The CDR3 region has the DNA TGTGCCAGCAGTTTAGACACTAACTATGGCTACACCTTC.

This sequence joins TRBV28 and TRBJ2-7, with a possible D match to TRBD1 (6 bases). V was pared by 3 bases and J by 2 bases, with 11 bases between. Germline loops: CDR1 MDHEN, CDR2 SYDVKM. CDR3 size: 14 residues. The CDR3 DNA sequence: TGTGCCAGCAGTTTCCGAAGGACAGCCTACGAGCAGTACTTC. It specifies CASSFRRTAYEQYF.

The chain recombines TRBV10-3 with TRBJ2-3; a weak D match, TRBD2 (7 bases). Germline CDR1 is ENHRY and CDR2 is SYGVKD. The ends were cut back, 0 bases at V and 2 bases at J, with 18 bases in the middle. The CDR3 sequence is 18 residues long. CDR3 DNA: TGTGCCATCAGTGAGTCGACTCGTGGGGGGGCCTCCACAGATACGCAGTATTTT. This gives the protein CAISESTRGGASTDTQYF.

This chain links TRBV2 with TRBJ1-4; TRBD1 matches 7 bases. This CDR3 spans 16 amino acids. CDR1 is SNHLY, CDR2 FYNNEI, per germline. With 6 bases clipped from V and 1 base from J, the junction kept 8 bases outside the gene matches. The DNA of the CDR3 is TGTGCCAGCAGGAGGACAGGACGAGAAACTAATGAAAAACTGTTTTTT. Translation: CASRRTGRETNEKLFF.

The V gene is TRBV15, the J gene TRBJ2-3, with a possible D match to TRBD2 (6 bases). V was clipped by 3 bases and J by 6 bases, with 19 bases between them. This CDR3 comprises 16 residues. Germline assignment: CDR1 LNHNV and CDR2 YYDKDF (reference sequence). The CDR3 nucleotides are TGTGCCACCAGCAGTGGATTAGCGGCCCTTGTCGATACGCAGTATTTT. Residues: CATSSGLAALVDTQYF.

The gene calls are TRBV10-3 and TRBJ1-2; 7 bases agree with TRBD1. After removal of 0 bases from V and 4 bases from J, the junction contained 11 bases not matched to a gene. CDR3 length equals 17 residues. The germline CDR1 and CDR2 sequences are ENHRY and SYGVKD. The CDR3 reads CAISESTGRGSVYGYTF. The CDR3 nucleotides are TGTGCCATCAGTGAGTCGACTGGCAGGGGGAGCGTCTATGGCTACACCTTC.

For this clone: Within the sample, other DNA sequences also encode this same CDR3. The chain carries TRBV2 and TRBJ2-4; D gene uncertain. V was cut by 3 bases and J by 0 bases, with 3 bases left in between. In germline, CDR1 is SNHLY, CDR2 FYNNEI. The CDR3 runs 13 residues. This CDR3 is CASSDLAKNIQYF. The CDR3 DNA is TGTGCCAGCAGTGATCTAGCCAAAAACATTCAGTACTTC.